The 3 T cell receptor beta chains given below trace back to one sample, sequenced in a study of cytomegalovirus exposure and HLA in healthy donors. PCR was performed using 60 Vbeta and 13 Jbeta primers. Some clones are missing from TCRdb's copy, which holds only in-frame ones; the method was immunoSEQ multiplex PCR. The repertoire holds hundreds of thousands of clones, roughly 79% seen once, with approximately 0.5% in the top ten. The sequenced sample consisted of PBMCs. These TCRs come from a woman aged 40 to 50 in good health and CMV-seronegative.

This clone has just a few counts. The rearrangement joins TRBV2 to TRBJ1-5; D perhaps matches TRBD1 (6 bases). CDR3 length equals 14 residues. Germline V gene lookup returns CDR1 SNHLY and CDR2 FYNNEI. The V end was cut by 6 bases, the J end by 0 bases, with 9 bases between. The DNA of the CDR3 is TGTGCCAGCAGCGACAGGAATAGCAATCAGCCCCAGCATTTT. Its protein product is CASSDRNSNQPQHF.

Only one count was recorded for this clone. The V call is TRBV19, the J call TRBJ1-5; 8 bases line up with TRBD1. J lost 7 bases, V lost 5 bases, and 10 bases had no gene match. This CDR3 region has 15 residues. Germline CDR1 is LNHDA and CDR2 is SQIVND (reference sequence). The CDR3: CASSGQGVVLQPQHF. The CDR3 nucleotides are TGTGCCAGTAGTGGACAGGGAGTGGTTTTGCAGCCCCAGCATTTT.

V gene TRBV2 combines with J gene TRBJ1-6, with 8 positions matching TRBD1. Trimming at V came to 7 bases and at J to 9 bases, leaving 11 bases not matched to a gene. The CDR3 has 15 amino acids. Germline V gene lookup returns CDR1 SNHLY and CDR2 FYNNEI. The CDR3 DNA sequence: TGTGCCAGCACGGGGAAAGGACAGGGTAGTTCACCCCTCCACTTT. Amino acid sequence: CASTGKGQGSSPLHF.